The clone carrying this TCR beta chain was seen at least ten times. Antigen unknown. Looked up from germline, CDR1 is LGHDT and CDR2 is YNNKEL (reference sequence). CDR3 length equals 14 residues. Trimming removed 5 bases at V and 8 bases at J, with 13 bases between. In building TCR beta libraries, iRepertoire HTBI primers were used together with Arm-PCR of CDR3 regions. Each CDR3 protein gets one entry after TCRdb re-called the multiplex PCR reads with MiXCR. The table has fewer than 650,000 distinct CDR3 sequences, roughly 16% seen once. The record originates from a study of regulatory T cells in long-lasting Graves disease. Broader study findings: TRBV28, TRBJ1-2 and TRBJ2-5 were segments that persistent disease favored.

The time point: newly diagnosed GD, antithyroid drugs for less than 3 months. RNA isolated from PBMCs was used to make the TCR library. This same sample was also taken into another study, of T cells in Graves' hyperthyroidism and ophthalmopathy. In that study: Stable hyperthyroidism: no ophthalmopathy progression over 18 months of follow-up. HTBI primers were the set used in a first-round RT-PCR of the TCR CDR3. Ophthalmopathy was told apart from stable hyperthyroidism by a 13 V-J model.

The chain employs TRBV3-1 and TRBJ1-6, with D possibly matching TRBD1 (5 bases). This TCR derives from a woman aged 30 to 39 with Graves disease. The source was peripheral blood mononuclear cells (PBMCs), collected at new diagnosis, from a patient treated with antithyroid drugs. The DNA of the CDR3 is TGTGCCAGCAGCGAGGTGGGGGGATATTCACCCCTCCACTTT. It yields the protein CASSEVGGYSPLHF.